What follows describes a single T cell receptor (beta chain). Its specificity is unknown. The sample is drawn from a study of CD8 T cells in ankylosing spondylitis. Whole-study results and caveats: Some of these motif variants have turned up before, in reports on reactive arthritis synovial fluid and blood. It was reported that disease-linked clones were significantly enriched in matched ankylosing spondylitis synovial fluid. A motif of under ten highly homologous TCR beta variants was seen as apparently characteristic of ankylosing spondylitis blood. A CD8+ phenotype characterized the disease-linked clones, which were relatively rare in peripheral blood.

TCR beta libraries were made by quantitative 5'-RACE with molecular barcodes. TCRdb passed the 5' RACE reads through MiXCR, listing each CDR3 protein once. The data hold more than 600,000 distinct CDR3 sequences, with 15% to 20% observed a single time. Looked up from germline, CDR1 is DFQATT and CDR2 is SNEGSKA (reference sequence). The CDR3 extends over 11 amino acids. V was cut by 4 bases and J by 5 bases, with 8 bases left in between. This chain links TRBV20-1 with TRBJ2-5; the D gene is possibly TRBD1 (5 bases). Specimen: blood, either unsorted or a sorted T cell fraction (not recorded which). The source of this sequence is a male donor with ankylosing spondylitis. The CDR3 coding sequence is TGCAGTGCTAAATCAGGGGAGACCCAGTACTTC. The encoded protein is CSAKSGETQYF.